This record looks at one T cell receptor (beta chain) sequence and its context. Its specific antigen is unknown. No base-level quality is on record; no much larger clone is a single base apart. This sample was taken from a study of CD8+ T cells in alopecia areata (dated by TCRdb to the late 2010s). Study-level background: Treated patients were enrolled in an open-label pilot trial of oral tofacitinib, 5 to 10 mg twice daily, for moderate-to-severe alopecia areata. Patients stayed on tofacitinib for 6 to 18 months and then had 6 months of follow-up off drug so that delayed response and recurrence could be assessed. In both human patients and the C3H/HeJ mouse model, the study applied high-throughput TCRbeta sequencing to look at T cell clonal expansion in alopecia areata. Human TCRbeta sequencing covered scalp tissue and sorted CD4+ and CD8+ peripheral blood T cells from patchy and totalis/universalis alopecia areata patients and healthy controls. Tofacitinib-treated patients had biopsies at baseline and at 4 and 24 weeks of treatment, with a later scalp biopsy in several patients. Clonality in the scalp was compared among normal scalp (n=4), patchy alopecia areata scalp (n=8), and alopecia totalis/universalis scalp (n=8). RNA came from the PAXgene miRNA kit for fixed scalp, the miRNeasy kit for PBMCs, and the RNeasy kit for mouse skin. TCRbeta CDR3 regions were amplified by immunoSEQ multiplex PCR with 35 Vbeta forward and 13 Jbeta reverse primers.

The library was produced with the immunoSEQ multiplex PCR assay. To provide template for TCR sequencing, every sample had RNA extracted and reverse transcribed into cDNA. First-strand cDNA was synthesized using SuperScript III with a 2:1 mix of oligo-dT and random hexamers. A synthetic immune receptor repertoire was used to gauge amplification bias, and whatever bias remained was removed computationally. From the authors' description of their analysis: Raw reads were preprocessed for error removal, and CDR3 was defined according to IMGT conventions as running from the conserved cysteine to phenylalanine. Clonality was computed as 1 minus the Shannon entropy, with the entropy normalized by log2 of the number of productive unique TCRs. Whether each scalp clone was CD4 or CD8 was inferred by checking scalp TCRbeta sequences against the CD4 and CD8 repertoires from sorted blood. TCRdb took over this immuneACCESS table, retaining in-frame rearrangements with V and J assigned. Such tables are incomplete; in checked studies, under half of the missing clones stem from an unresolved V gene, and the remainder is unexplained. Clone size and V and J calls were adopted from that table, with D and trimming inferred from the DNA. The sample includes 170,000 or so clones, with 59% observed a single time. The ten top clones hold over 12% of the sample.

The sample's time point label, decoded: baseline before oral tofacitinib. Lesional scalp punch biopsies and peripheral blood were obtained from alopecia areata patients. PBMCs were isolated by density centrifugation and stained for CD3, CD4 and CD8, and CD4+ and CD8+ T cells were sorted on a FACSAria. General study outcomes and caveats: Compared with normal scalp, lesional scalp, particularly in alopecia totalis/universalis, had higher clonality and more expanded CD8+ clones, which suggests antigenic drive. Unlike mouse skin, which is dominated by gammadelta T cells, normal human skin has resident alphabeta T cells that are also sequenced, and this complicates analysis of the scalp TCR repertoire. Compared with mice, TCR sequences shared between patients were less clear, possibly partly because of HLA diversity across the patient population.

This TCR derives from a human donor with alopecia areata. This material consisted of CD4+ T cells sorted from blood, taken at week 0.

The CDR3 reads CASTTGQTLSIQYF. The sequenced DNA: TGTGCCAGCACCACGGGACAGACTCTATCCATTCAGTACTTC. The chain couples TRBV7-9 to TRBJ2-4; TRBD1 lines up with 7 middle nucleotides. The CDR3 goes from the cysteine to the phenylalanine over 14 residues. Of all the DNA, just the CDR3 is kept, 42 bases in frame from base 1. CDR1 and CDR2 were assigned from the germline V gene (reference sequence) as SEHNR and FQNEAQ. From V the trimming removes 7 bases and from J it removes 9 bases, while the gene matches leave 12 bases of the junction unaccounted for.